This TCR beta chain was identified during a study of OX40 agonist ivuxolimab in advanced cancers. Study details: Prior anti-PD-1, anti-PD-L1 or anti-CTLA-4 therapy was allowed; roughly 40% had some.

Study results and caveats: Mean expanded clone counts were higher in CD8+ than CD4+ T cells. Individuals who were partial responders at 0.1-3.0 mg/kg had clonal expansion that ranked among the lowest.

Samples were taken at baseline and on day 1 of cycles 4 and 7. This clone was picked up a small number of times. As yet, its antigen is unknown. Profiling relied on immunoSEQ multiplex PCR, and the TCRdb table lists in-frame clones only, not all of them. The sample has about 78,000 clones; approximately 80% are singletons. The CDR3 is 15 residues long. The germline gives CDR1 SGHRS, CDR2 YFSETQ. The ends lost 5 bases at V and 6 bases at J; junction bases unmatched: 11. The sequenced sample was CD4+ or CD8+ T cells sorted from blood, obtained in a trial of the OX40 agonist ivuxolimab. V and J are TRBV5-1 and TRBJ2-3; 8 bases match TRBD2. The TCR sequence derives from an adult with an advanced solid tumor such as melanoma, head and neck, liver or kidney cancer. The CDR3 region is CASRKQRGTTDTQYF. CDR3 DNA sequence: TGCGCCAGCAGGAAACAGCGGGGGACTACGGATACGCAGTATTTT.